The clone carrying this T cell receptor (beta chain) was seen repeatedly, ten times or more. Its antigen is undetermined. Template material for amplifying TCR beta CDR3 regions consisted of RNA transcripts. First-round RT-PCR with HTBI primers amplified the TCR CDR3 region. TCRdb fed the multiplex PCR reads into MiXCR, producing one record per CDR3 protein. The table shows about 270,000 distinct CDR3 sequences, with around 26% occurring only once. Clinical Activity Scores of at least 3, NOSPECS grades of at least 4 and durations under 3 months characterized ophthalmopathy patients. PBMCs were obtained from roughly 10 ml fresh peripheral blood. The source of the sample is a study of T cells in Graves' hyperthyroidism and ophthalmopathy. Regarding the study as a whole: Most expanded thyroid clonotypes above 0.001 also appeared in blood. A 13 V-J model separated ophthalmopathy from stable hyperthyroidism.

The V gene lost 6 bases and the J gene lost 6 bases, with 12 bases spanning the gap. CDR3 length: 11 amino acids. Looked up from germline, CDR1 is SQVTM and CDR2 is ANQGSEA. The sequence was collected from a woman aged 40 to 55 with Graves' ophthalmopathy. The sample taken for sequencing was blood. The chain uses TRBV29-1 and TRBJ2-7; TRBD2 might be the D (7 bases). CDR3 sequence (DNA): TGCAGCGTGACCGGGGGGCGCGAGCAGTACTTC. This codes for CSVTGGREQYF.